A selection of T cell receptor beta chains follows, all from one sample in a study of identical twins. TCRdb called the 5' RACE reads again in MiXCR, with one record for every CDR3 protein. The sample carries some 660,000 distinct CDR3 sequences, around 8.6% recorded once. The same data also contributed to another study, on yellow fever vaccine responses in identical twins.

Specimen: PBMCs. These TCRs come from a woman aged 18-29 years in good health. Each CDR3 is given with its conserved first and last residue. D genes are given only for firm matches. Only part of the rows carry a size: once, few, many, or a class if the clone is expanded.

TRBD2	.	TRBV4-1	TRBJ2-1	CASGLLAGAFYNEQFF	TGCGCCAGCGGACTCTTAGCGGGAGCCTTCTACAATGAGCAGTTCTTC
.	many	TRBV29-1	TRBJ2-5	CSVAGGEETQYF	TGCAGCGTTGCCGGGGGAGAGGAGACCCAGTACTTC
.	many	TRBV5-6	TRBJ1-5	CASSFTRGNQPQHF	TGTGCCAGCAGCTTCACACGAGGCAATCAGCCCCAGCATTTT
TRBD1	.	TRBV28	TRBJ1-2	CAISLVGTAYGYTF	TGTGCCATCAGCTTGGTAGGGACAGCCTATGGCTACACCTTC
.	many	TRBV12-3/TRBV12-4	TRBJ1-2	CASSRQVDGYTF	TGTGCCAGCAGTCGACAGGTCGACGGCTACACCTTC
.	.	TRBV7-7	TRBJ2-2	CASSLAGQPNTGELFF	TGTGCTAGCAGCTTAGCCGGCCAGCCCAACACCGGGGAGCTGTTTTTT
.	.	TRBV3-1	TRBJ1-4	CASSPSSGQKLFF	TGTGCCAGCAGCCCGTCCTCGGGACAAAAACTGTTTTTT
.	few	TRBV27	TRBJ2-7	CASSYNPGYYEQYF	TGTGCCAGCAGTTACAACCCAGGGTACTACGAGCAGTACTTC
TRBD2	few	TRBV14	TRBJ2-7	CASSHSPSAGAYEQYF	TGTGCCAGCAGCCACTCACCGTCGGCGGGAGCCTACGAGCAGTACTTC
.	many	TRBV24-1	TRBJ1-2	CATSDSQYGYTF	TGTGCCACCAGTGATTCCCAGTATGGCTACACCTTC
.	few	TRBV7-2	TRBJ1-5	CASSYSRAANQPQHF	TGTGCCAGCAGCTATTCCAGGGCTGCAAATCAGCCCCAGCATTTT
.	once	TRBV7-2	TRBJ2-1	CASSPVSGTAYNEQFF	TGTGCCAGCAGCCCCGTGAGTGGGACTGCCTACAATGAGCAGTTCTTC
TRBD2	many	TRBV6-2/TRBV6-3	TRBJ2-1	CASNLPTSSYNEQFF	TGTGCCAGCAATCTACCGACTAGCAGCTACAATGAGCAGTTCTTC
.	many	TRBV10-1	TRBJ2-1	CASSGTDLNEQFF	TGCGCCAGCAGTGGAACTGACCTCAATGAGCAGTTCTTC
TRBD1	few	TRBV29-1	TRBJ1-4	CSAAPGQIFTTNEKLFF	TGCAGCGCCGCTCCGGGACAGATCTTTACAACTAATGAAAAACTGTTTTTT
.	many	TRBV12-3/TRBV12-4	TRBJ2-7	CASEKGGPYEQYF	TGTGCCAGCGAAAAGGGAGGTCCCTACGAGCAGTACTTC
.	.	TRBV7-9	TRBJ2-7	CASSSQVGGGNSYEQYF	TGTGCCAGCAGCTCCCAAGTAGGGGGTGGTAATTCCTACGAGCAGTACTTC
TRBD2	.	TRBV4-1	TRBJ2-5	CASSPGRSGRASRETQYF	TGCGCCAGCAGCCCGGGTAGGAGCGGGAGGGCCAGTAGGGAGACCCAGTACTTC
.	.	TRBV29-1	TRBJ2-5	CSVDETRGTQYF	TGCAGCGTTGATGAGACAAGAGGGACCCAGTACTTC
.	many	TRBV20-1	TRBJ2-7	CSAASAGKGYEQYF	TGCAGTGCTGCCTCGGCGGGGAAGGGCTACGAGCAGTACTTC
.	.	TRBV20-1	TRBJ2-6	CSAKRAGFFTGANVLTF	TGCAGTGCCAAGAGGGCGGGTTTTTTTACTGGGGCCAACGTCCTGACTTTC
.	.	TRBV5-6	TRBJ2-2	CASNPKGAGELFF	TGTGCCAGCAATCCGAAGGGCGCCGGGGAGCTGTTTTTT
.	many	TRBV5-1	TRBJ2-7	CASSPKQGNEQYF	TGCGCCAGCAGCCCCAAACAGGGTAACGAGCAGTACTTC
.	.	TRBV11-2	TRBJ2-7	CASSLSGTHYEQYF	TGTGCCAGCAGCTTATCCGGGACCCACTACGAGCAGTACTTC